Following are 23 T cell receptor beta chains from one sample sequenced in a study of a mutant IDH1 vaccine in newly diagnosed glioma. Their target antigens are unknown. Time point in this sample: week 11, during vaccination. Each dose of the vaccine consisted of 300 ug of mutant IDH1 20-mer peptide, with topical imiquimod. Assay: immunoSEQ multiplex PCR; the TCRdb copy retains only in-frame clones and omits some. The table records tens of thousands of clones, roughly 83% of them present only once. The specimen was PBMCs, collected from a glioma patient whose treatment included an IDH1 peptide vaccine. The receptors were gathered from a woman aged 50 to 60 with glioma.

This rearrangement joins TRBV5-6 to TRBJ2-7; a weak D match, TRBD1 (5 bases). CDR3 length: 15 residues. Germline V gene data show CDR1 as SGHDT and CDR2 as YYEEEE. Between the trimmed V and J ends, which lost 3 bases and 0 bases, there was a span of 13 bases. CDR3 coding DNA: TGTGCCAGCAGCTCGACCCAGGGTTCCTCCTACGAGCAGTACTTC. It is translated as CASSSTQGSSYEQYF.

The V call is TRBV19, the J call TRBJ2-3, with 7 positions matching TRBD2. There are 16 residues in the CDR3. The germline V gene has CDR1 LNHDA and CDR2 SQIVND (reference sequence). The junction had 12 bases not matched to a gene; V was cut back by 7 bases and J by 2 bases. CDR3 in DNA: TGTGCCAGTATGGGACCGGGACTATCATACACAGATACGCAGTATTTT. It codes for CASMGPGLSYTDTQYF. The full variable domain, its missing parts supplied by reference TRBV19 and TRBJ2-3, is DGGITQSPKYLFRKEGQNVTLSCEQNLNHDAMYWYRQDPGQGLRLIYYSQIVNDFQKGDIAEGYSVSREKKESFPLTVTSAQKNPTAFYLCASMGPGLSYTDTQYFGPGTRLTVL.

The gene calls are TRBV10-1 and TRBJ2-7, with D uncertain. The CDR3 has 14 amino acids. Trimming pared 3 bases from V and 1 base from J, leaving 10 bases between. Germline lookup yields CDR1 WNHNN and CDR2 SYGVQD (reference sequence). Here the CDR3 DNA reads TGCGCCAGCAGTGACAGGCTCCTTTCCTACGAGCAGTACTTC. It translates to CASSDRLLSYEQYF.

The CDR3 loop is CASSQDPGLSAEKLFF. The CDR3 coding sequence is TGCGCCAGCAGCCAAGACCCAGGACTAAGCGCTGAAAAACTGTTTTTT. The chain uses TRBV4-1 and TRBJ1-4; D call uncertain. Trimming pared 0 bases from V and 7 bases from J, leaving 15 bases between. Per the germline V gene, CDR1 is MGHRA and CDR2 is YSYEKL. This CDR3 is built from 16 residues.

The chain links TRBV19 to TRBJ1-1; maybe TRBD1 (6 bases). CDR1 and CDR2 from the germline V gene are LNHDA and SQIVND (reference sequence). This CDR3 region has 14 residues. Trimming took 6 bases from V and 3 from J, leaving 14 bases between them. The CDR3 bases are TGTGCCAGTAGGCCAGGCGGACAGTACACTGAAGCTTTCTTT. Encoded protein: CASRPGGQYTEAFF.

V is TRBV28 and J is TRBJ2-7; either TRBD1 or TRBD2 may supply D (5 bases each). This CDR3 is 16 amino acids long. Germline loops: CDR1 MDHEN, CDR2 SYDVKM. V was cut by 6 bases and J by 2 bases, with 20 bases left in between. As DNA, the CDR3 is TGTGCCAGCAGCCTAACTTCAGGGACGTTCGCCTACGAGCAGTACTTC. Protein product: CASSLTSGTFAYEQYF.

This clone was detected once. The rearrangement links TRBV5-6 to TRBJ2-7; 8 nucleotides align to TRBD2. Germline assignment: CDR1 SGHDT and CDR2 YYEEEE. The CDR3 length is 13 residues. V was pared by 3 bases and J by 2 bases, with 1 base of the junction left unmatched. In DNA, the CDR3 is TGTGCCAGCAGCTCGGGGGGGGCCTACGAGCAGTACTTC. Protein: CASSSGGAYEQYF.

This clone was observed a handful of times. The CDR3 protein is CASSANTGVKNIQYF. CDR3 in DNA: TGTGCCAGCAGCGCTAACACCGGGGTTAAAAACATTCAGTACTTC. The chain is built from TRBV14 and TRBJ2-4; tentative D call: TRBD2 (5 bases). CDR3 length: 15 amino acids. V was trimmed by 5 bases and J by 4 bases, leaving 15 bases between them. Germline V gene lookup returns CDR1 SGHDN and CDR2 FVKESK.

The chain combines TRBV10-1 with TRBJ2-3; 10 positions agree with TRBD2. The trim removed 6 bases at V and 7 bases at J, leaving 10 bases unmatched. This CDR3 comprises 15 residues. CDR1 and CDR2 (germline): WNHNN, SYGVQD (reference sequence). The CDR3 coding sequence is TGCGCCAGCAGGGATAGCGGGGGGCCCGGTAATACGCAGTATTTT. This translates into CASRDSGGPGNTQYF.

CDR3 sequence: CASSHGGTRGNTEAFF. In DNA form, the CDR3 reads TGTGCCAGCAGCCACGGGGGGACCCGAGGGAACACTGAAGCTTTCTTT. The chain uses TRBV6-6 and TRBJ1-1, with D tentatively TRBD1 (5 bases). The CDR3 consists of 16 residues. Trimming pared 6 bases from V and 1 base from J, leaving 18 bases between. Germline loops: CDR1 MNHNY, CDR2 SVGAGI (reference sequence).

This rearrangement joins TRBV30 to TRBJ2-7; no clear D. V gave up 2 bases and J gave up 5 bases, with 7 bases separating them. CDR3 length equals 11 residues. The germline V gene encodes CDR1 GTSNPN and CDR2 SVGIG (reference sequence). CDR3 region: CAWSPFDEQYF. The CDR3 nucleotides read TGTGCCTGGAGTCCTTTCGACGAGCAGTACTTC.

This clone occurred once. The gene calls are TRBV21-1 and TRBJ2-7. TRBV21-1 is marked as a pseudogene. The CDR3 spans 9 residues. CDR3 in DNA: TGTGCCAGCGCCGACGAGCAGTACTTC. Residues: CASADEQYF.

The chain uses TRBV11-3 and TRBJ1-2, with TRBD1 as a possible D gene (5 bases). The CDR3 length is 14 residues. Per germline, CDR1 SGHNT and CDR2 YENEEA. Trimming removed 5 bases at V and 2 bases at J, with 12 bases between. CDR3 DNA: TGTGCCAGCAGCGGCGAGGGACGGAACTATGGCTACACCTTC. The encoded protein is CASSGEGRNYGYTF.

The V gene is TRBV9, the J gene TRBJ2-2; D is ambiguous. The CDR3 sequence is 15 residues long. Trimming left V 1 base short and J 5 bases short, with 12 bases between. The V gene's germline CDR1 is SGDLS and CDR2 YYNGEE. CDR3 sequence (DNA): TGTGCCAGCAGCGTAACGGCGAGTGCTACCGGGGAGCTGTTTTTT. It is translated as CASSVTASATGELFF.

This clone was detected a few times. The rearrangement joins TRBV7-9 to TRBJ1-1, with D uncertain. The CDR3 sequence is 11 residues long. Trimming stripped 4 bases from V and 4 bases from J, with 4 bases between. Germline V lookup: CDR1 SEHNR, CDR2 FQNEAQ (reference sequence). Written as DNA, the CDR3 is TGTGCCAGCAGCTCGGGCACTGAAGCTTTCTTT. It is translated as CASSSGTEAFF.

The chain couples TRBV18 to TRBJ1-1, with D possibly being TRBD1 (6 bases). The CDR3 spans 14 residues. In germline, CDR1 is KGHSH, CDR2 LQKENI. The V end lost 3 bases, the J end lost 5 bases, and 13 bases lay between the germline ends. CDR3 sequence: CASSPAQGGTEAFF. Written as DNA, the CDR3 is TGTGCCAGCTCACCTGCACAGGGTGGGACTGAAGCTTTCTTT.

This sequence joins TRBV5-1 and TRBJ2-3; tentatively, D is TRBD1 (6 bases). Trimming cost V 2 bases and J 1 base, with 17 bases left between them. Per the germline V gene, CDR1 is SGHRS and CDR2 is YFSETQ. The CDR3 length is 17 residues. The CDR3 DNA is TGCGCCAGCAGCTTAACAGGGAACTCTGGTGGCACAGATACGCAGTATTTT. Its protein product is CASSLTGNSGGTDTQYF.

This clone was counted once. This rearrangement joins TRBV18 to TRBJ1-1; a weak D match, TRBD1 (5 bases). CDR1 and CDR2 (germline): KGHSH, LQKENI. The ends were cut back, 8 bases at V and 2 bases at J, with 18 bases in the middle. This CDR3 has 15 amino acids. CDR3 loop: CASPLVSGTNTEAFF. CDR3 in DNA: TGTGCCAGCCCACTAGTGTCAGGGACCAACACTGAAGCTTTCTTT.

The chain links TRBV29-1 to TRBJ1-1; no clear D. Trimming took off 4 bases at V and 6 bases at J, with 12 bases between the two ends. CDR3 size: 12 residues. Germline V CDR1 and CDR2: SQVTM, ANQGSEA. CDR3 loop: CSVVGIGAEAFF. The DNA for the CDR3 is TGCAGCGTTGTGGGGATCGGCGCTGAAGCTTTCTTT.

This chain uses TRBV5-5 with TRBJ2-5, with 11 bases matching TRBD2. TRBJ2-7 matches the DNA end more closely, so the J call is doubtful. Germline V gene sequence: CDR1 SGHKS, CDR2 YYEKEE (reference sequence). The CDR3 contains 16 residues. The CDR3 loop reads CASRREVGLADYEQYF. Written as DNA, the CDR3 is TGTGCCAGCAGACGGGAGGTGGGACTAGCGGACTACGAGCAGTACTTC.

The J gene is TRBJ2-3, the V gene TRBV2; D could derive from TRBD1 or TRBD2 (5 bases each). The CDR3 sequence is 14 residues long. Germline-derived CDR1 and CDR2 are SNHLY and FYNNEI. Deletions cut 7 bases from V and 3 bases from J, with 14 bases between. The CDR3 DNA sequence: TGTGCCAGCACCTACTCCGGGGCGACAGATACGCAGTATTTT. This gives the protein CASTYSGATDTQYF.

The rearrangement links TRBV7-2 to TRBJ2-5; 8 positions match TRBD2. After removal of 0 bases from V and 5 bases from J, the junction contained 5 bases not matched to a gene. The CDR3 length is 15 residues. The germline V gene encodes CDR1 SGHTA and CDR2 FQGNSA. The CDR3 loop is CASSLAAGGRETQYF. Here the CDR3 DNA reads TGTGCCAGCAGCTTAGCGGCGGGGGGCAGGGAGACCCAGTACTTC.

V usage is TRBV5-1 and J usage is TRBJ2-5, with 8 bases matching TRBD2. The junction had 9 bases not matched to a gene; V was cut back by 0 bases and J by 11 bases. The V gene's germline CDR1 is SGHRS and CDR2 YFSETQ. This CDR3 has 14 amino acids. The CDR3 loop reads CASSLDVLAGAQYF. The CDR3 nucleotides are TGCGCCAGCAGCTTGGACGTCCTAGCGGGTGCTCAGTACTTC.